What follows are 4 T cell receptor beta chains derived from one specimen sequenced in a study of T cell responses to AZD1222 COVID-19 vaccine. Method: immunoSEQ multiplex PCR; TCRdb's copy keeps in-frame clones and lacks some. The top ten clones hold around 8% of a sample with about 81,000 clones, under 95% of them seen once. The sequences come from peripheral blood, collected 28 days after the second AZD1222 dose. The receptors were sampled from an adult who received the AZD1222 COVID-19 vaccine.

The chain employs TRBV9 and TRBJ2-2; either TRBD1 or TRBD2 may fit D (6 bases each). There are 14 residues in the CDR3. V was clipped by 2 bases and J by 3 bases, with 8 bases between them. The germline V gene has CDR1 SGDLS and CDR2 YYNGEE. In DNA, the CDR3 is TGTGCCAGCAGCGTGAGGGGGGACACCGGGGAGCTGTTTTTT. Encoded protein: CASSVRGDTGELFF.

The chain employs TRBV19 and TRBJ1-1, with D perhaps matching TRBD1 (6 bases). This CDR3 comprises 13 residues. Germline CDR1 reads LNHDA; CDR2 reads SQIVND (reference sequence). Deletions cut 5 bases from V and 4 bases from J, with 11 bases between. The CDR3 sequence is CASSYQGFTEAFF. For the CDR3, the DNA is TGTGCCAGTAGTTATCAGGGGTTCACTGAAGCTTTCTTT.

This chain's CDR3 is CSGTENYNEQFF. In DNA, the CDR3 is TGCAGCGGGACAGAAAACTACAATGAGCAGTTCTTC. The chain recombines TRBV29-1 with TRBJ2-1; the D gene is possibly TRBD1 (6 bases). There are 12 residues in the CDR3. From germline, CDR1 is SQVTM and CDR2 ANQGSEA. V lost 7 bases and J 3 bases, leaving 10 bases between the germline ends.

This clone showed up just once. This rearrangement joins TRBV7-2 to TRBJ2-7; possibly TRBD1 or TRBD2 for D (6 bases each). The CDR3 is made up of 15 amino acids. Trimming left V 6 bases short and J 6 bases short, with 21 bases between. Germline V gene data show CDR1 as SGHTA and CDR2 as FQGNSA. CDR3 nucleotide sequence: TGTGCCAGCAGTAAGATTTTGCGGGAACAGGGCGAGCAGTACTTC. As protein: CASSKILREQGEQYF.